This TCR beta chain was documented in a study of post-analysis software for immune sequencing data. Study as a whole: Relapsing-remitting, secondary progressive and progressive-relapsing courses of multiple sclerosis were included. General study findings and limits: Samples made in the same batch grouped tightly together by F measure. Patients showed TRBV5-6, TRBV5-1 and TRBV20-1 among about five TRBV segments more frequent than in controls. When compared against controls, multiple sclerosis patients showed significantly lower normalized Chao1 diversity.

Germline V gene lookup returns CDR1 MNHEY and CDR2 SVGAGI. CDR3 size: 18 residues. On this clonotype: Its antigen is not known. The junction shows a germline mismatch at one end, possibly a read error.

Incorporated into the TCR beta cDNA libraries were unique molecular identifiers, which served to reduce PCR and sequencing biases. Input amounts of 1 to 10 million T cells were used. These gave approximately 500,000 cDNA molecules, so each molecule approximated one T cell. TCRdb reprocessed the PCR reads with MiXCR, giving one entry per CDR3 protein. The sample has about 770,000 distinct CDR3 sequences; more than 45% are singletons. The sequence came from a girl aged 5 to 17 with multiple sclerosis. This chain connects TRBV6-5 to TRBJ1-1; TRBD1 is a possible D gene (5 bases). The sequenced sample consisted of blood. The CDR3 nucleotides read TGTGTCAGCAGTTCCCTCCGGGACGGGAAGATTACGGGGACTGAAGCTTTCTTT. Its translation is CVSSSLRDGKITGTEAFF.